This T cell receptor beta chain derives from a study of technical replicates of blood from a few donors. Profiled with immunoSEQ multiplex PCR; TCRdb holds only in-frame clones, not every one. The table includes about 100,000 clones, about 95% detected once. Sequenced: T cells isolated from PBMCs. This sequence originates from a human donor in good health.

CDR3 bases: TGTGCCAGCAGTTTATCCCTACTACGGACAGGGGAGAACACTGAAGCTTTCTTT. Translated, it gives CASSLSLLRTGENTEAFF. This chain links TRBV27 with TRBJ1-1, with 9 nucleotides matching TRBD1. This CDR3 has 18 amino acids. After removal of 0 bases from V and 1 base from J, the junction contained 9 bases not matched to a gene. Germline loops: CDR1 MNHEY, CDR2 SMNVEV (reference sequence).